Listed here are 29 T cell receptor beta chains from one sample, sequenced in a study of T cell clonality in common variable immunodeficiency. The protocol was immunoSEQ multiplex PCR, while the TCRdb copy is restricted to in-frame clones and leaves out a portion. This sample comprises tens of thousands of clones, none seen once only. Sequencing was done on a sample of peripheral blood mononuclear cells. The origin of the receptors is a person between 18 and 75 years old in good health.

In this sample, this clone turned up a few times. The CDR3 end falls 3 residues outside the read, so it is completed with the germline J gene. The rearrangement links TRBV19 to TRBJ1-5, with 7 bases aligning to TRBD1. V lost 7 bases, J lost 3 bases, and 3 bases stayed unmatched. CDR1 and CDR2 from the germline V gene are LNHDA and SQIVND (reference sequence). This CDR3 is 13 amino acids long. The CDR3 bases that were read are TGTGCCAGTACCGACAGGGACAATCAGCCC. This gives the protein CASTDRDNQP. The entire CDR3 is CASTDRDNQPQHF.

The sample holds many counts of this clone. The read comes to an end 3 residues before the CDR3 does, leaving the germline J gene to fill in the end. The chain links TRBV5-1 to TRBJ2-5; TRBD2 agrees at 9 bases. V trimming: 0 bases; J trimming: 4 bases; junction bases outside the gene matches: 7. The CDR3 extends over 16 amino acids. The germline gives CDR1 SGHRS, CDR2 YFSETQ. The CDR3 region is CASSLDASGVGETQYF. The DNA read from the CDR3 is TGCGCCAGCAGCTTGGATGCTAGCGGGGTGGGAGAGACC.

This clone was seen only a few times. The read finishes 3 residues shy of the CDR3 end, and the germline J gene is used to complete it. The chain links TRBV5-4 to TRBJ2-1, with 7 nucleotides matching TRBD2. This CDR3 contains 16 residues. J was trimmed by 1 base and V by 1 base; bases with no gene match: 5. Germline CDR1 and CDR2: SGHNT and YYREEE (reference sequence). The CDR3 protein is CASSLLAARSYNEQFF. CDR3 DNA (partial): TGTGCCAGCAGCTTGCTAGCGGCCCGATCCTACAATGAG.

In this sample, this clone turned up many times. The read terminates 3 residues ahead of where the CDR3 ends, so the germline J gene completes it. The chain joins TRBV3-1 (or the pseudogene TRBV3-2) to TRBJ2-7; D may be TRBD2 (6 bases). This CDR3 has 16 amino acids. Germline loops: CDR1 LGHDT, CDR2 YNNKEL (reference sequence). V shed 3 bases and J shed 3 bases, with 18 bases lying between them. This CDR3 reads CASSHYTGTFDYEQYF. Partial CDR3 DNA: TGTGCCAGCAGCCATTATACCGGGACTTTCGACTACGAG.

At least ten counts were recorded for this clone. The read terminates 3 residues ahead of where the CDR3 ends, so the germline J gene completes it. The chain links TRBV6-1 to TRBJ1-1; D not certain. V was clipped by 0 bases and J by 4 bases, with 6 bases between them. CDR1 and CDR2 from the germline V gene are MNHNS and SASEGT. This CDR3 has 13 residues. The DNA read from the CDR3 is TGTGCCAGCAGTGAAGCGTCGGTCACTGAA. This gives the protein CASSEASVTE. The whole CDR3 sequence reads CASSEASVTEAFF.

This clone was found many times. The observed sequence ends 3 residues before the CDR3 terminus, with the missing tail filled in from the germline J gene. The rearrangement joins TRBV3-1 (or the pseudogene TRBV3-2) to TRBJ2-4; D gene uncertain. Germline CDR1 reads LGHDT; CDR2 reads YNNKEL (reference sequence). V was pared by 3 bases and J by 0 bases, with 9 bases between. The CDR3 has 15 amino acids. This CDR3 is CASSQKRVAKNIQYF. The DNA read from the CDR3 is TGTGCCAGCAGCCAGAAAAGGGTAGCCAAAAACATT.

This clone was seen ten or more times. The read terminates 3 residues before the CDR3 end, so the remaining end is supplied by the germline J gene. This chain uses TRBV5-4 with TRBJ1-6, with TRBD1 matching 10 bases. The CDR3 is made up of 15 amino acids. Unmatched junction bases numbered 2, after V lost 2 bases and J lost 6 bases. In germline, CDR1 is SGHNT, CDR2 YYREEE (reference sequence). Here the CDR3 reads CASSFWTGGNSPLHF. CDR3 DNA, as far as it was read: TGTGCCAGCAGCTTCTGGACAGGGGGTAATTCACCC. The variable domain in full, completed from reference TRBV5-4 and TRBJ1-6, reads ETGVTQSPTHLIKTRGQQVTLRCSSQSGHNTVSWYQQALGQGPQFIFQYYREEENGRGNFPPRFSGLQFPNYSSELNVNALELDDSALYLCASSFWTGGNSPLHFGNGTRLTVT.

This clone was seen at least ten times. Read sequence stops 3 residues before the CDR3 end, and the germline J gene provides the missing end. This chain connects TRBV19 to TRBJ2-1; 9 bases match TRBD1. The V gene end was trimmed by 5 bases and the J gene end by 5 bases; junction bases not matched to a gene: 10. From germline, CDR1 is LNHDA and CDR2 SQIVND (reference sequence). The CDR3 runs 16 residues. The sequenced CDR3 bases are TGTGCCAGTAGTCCCCTCGGGACAGGGATTCACAATGAG. Protein product: CASSPLGTGIHNE. The whole CDR3 region reads CASSPLGTGIHNEQFF. Full variable domain (outside the CDR3, taken from reference TRBV19 and TRBJ2-1): DGGITQSPKYLFRKEGQNVTLSCEQNLNHDAMYWYRQDPGQGLRLIYYSQIVNDFQKGDIAEGYSVSREKKESFPLTVTSAQKNPTAFYLCASSPLGTGIHNEQFFGPGTRLTVL.

This clone was counted ten times or more. The sequenced fragment ends 3 residues before the CDR3 boundary, so the rest is inferred from the germline J gene. The chain combines TRBV20-1 with TRBJ2-2; 7 nucleotides align to TRBD2. Germline trimming cut 1 base from V and 1 base from J; bases unmatched to any gene: 3. CDR1 is DFQATT and CDR2 is SNEGSKA in the germline V gene (reference sequence). The CDR3 sequence is 15 residues long. CDR3 loop: CSARALAVNTGELFF. The CDR3 DNA, read in part, is TGCAGTGCTAGAGCTCTAGCGGTGAACACCGGGGAG.

This clone was seen at least ten times. The sequenced fragment ends 3 residues before the CDR3 boundary, so the rest is inferred from the germline J gene. The chain is built from TRBV5-1 and TRBJ1-2, with TRBD1 as a possible D gene (5 bases). V dropped 4 bases and J dropped 3 bases, with 25 bases sitting between them. Looked up from germline, CDR1 is SGHRS and CDR2 is YFSETQ. The CDR3 covers 18 residues. CDR3 DNA, as far as it was read: TGCGCCAGCAGCCTGGCGACCCCTGGGGCAGAAGGGTACTATGGC. Translation gives CASSLATPGAEGYYG. The full CDR3 is CASSLATPGAEGYYGYTF.

This clone was recorded many times. The CDR3 protein is CSATGGLAGPYEQYF. CDR3 DNA, as far as it was read: TGCAGTGCTACGGGGGGCCTAGCGGGCCCCTACGAG. This chain connects TRBV20-1 to TRBJ2-7; 8 bases are a match to TRBD2. Read sequence stops 3 residues before the CDR3 end, and the germline J gene provides the missing end. The junction had 10 bases not matched to a gene; V was cut back by 4 bases and J by 2 bases. The CDR3 covers 15 residues. The germline V gene encodes CDR1 DFQATT and CDR2 SNEGSKA (reference sequence).

This clone was detected ten times or more. The read comes to an end 3 residues before the CDR3 does, leaving the germline J gene to fill in the end. V gene TRBV7-6 combines with J gene TRBJ2-7; D is possibly TRBD1 (6 bases). The V gene's germline CDR1 is SGHVS and CDR2 FNYEAQ. There are 15 residues in the CDR3. V lost 7 bases and J lost 1, with 17 bases in between. The CDR3 sequence: CASTPYPGQSYEQYF. CDR3 bases read: TGTGCCAGCACCCCTTATCCCGGACAGTCCTACGAG.

The table lists this clone with many counts. Coverage ceases 3 residues before the CDR3 finishes, and the germline J gene fills in the end. This chain connects TRBV20-1 to TRBJ2-1; D gene ambiguous. The V gene lost 0 bases and the J gene lost 6 bases, with 3 bases spanning the gap. From germline, CDR1 is DFQATT and CDR2 SNEGSKA (reference sequence). The CDR3 totals 11 residues. The covered CDR3 bases are TGCAGTGCTAGAGACTCCAATGAG. This translates into CSARDSNE. The complete CDR3 protein is CSARDSNEQFF.

Notes on this clone: The CDR3 end lies 3 residues beyond the end of the read and is filled in from the germline J gene. The chain is built from TRBV5-4 and TRBJ2-5; 7 bases are a match to TRBD2. There are 15 residues in the CDR3. CDR1 is SGHNT and CDR2 is YYREEE in the germline V gene (reference sequence). Trimming removed 0 bases from V and 5 bases from J; junction bases left unmatched: 7. The sequenced part of the CDR3 DNA is TGTGCCAGCAGCTTGGGGCGGGAGTATGGGGAGACC. Translated: CASSLGREYGET. The CDR3 in full is CASSLGREYGETQYF.

This clone has a count of ten or more. Read coverage stops 3 residues before the CDR3 terminus; the germline J gene supplies the remainder. The chain has TRBV11-2 and TRBJ1-2, with TRBD1 identical over 10 bases. With V trimmed by 4 bases and J by 2 bases, 4 bases remained unmatched. In germline, CDR1 is SGHAT, CDR2 FQNNGV. This CDR3 contains 15 residues. The CDR3 region is CASSSQTGGNYGYTF. CDR3 DNA, as far as it was read: TGTGCCAGCAGCTCCCAGACAGGGGGCAACTATGGC. The variable domain in full, completed from reference TRBV11-2 and TRBJ1-2, reads EAGVAQSPRYKIIEKRQSVAFWCNPISGHATLYWYQQILGQGPKLLIQFQNNGVVDDSQLPKDRFSAERLKGVDSTLKIQPAKLEDSAVYLCASSSQTGGNYGYTFGSGTRLTVV.

This clone was counted ten times or more. The sequenced fragment ends 3 residues before the CDR3 boundary, so the rest is inferred from the germline J gene. The J gene is TRBJ1-2, the V gene TRBV7-2; 7 nucleotides line up with TRBD1. The CDR3 consists of 17 residues. CDR1 and CDR2 from the germline V gene are SGHTA and FQGNSA. CDR3 DNA (partial): TGTGCCAGCAGCTTAGCCTTCCTTGGGACAGATCTTTTTTGC. Protein sequence: CASSLAFLGTDLFC. The complete CDR3 reads CASSLAFLGTDLFCYTF.

This clone occurred many times. From the germline J gene comes the end of the CDR3, since the read stops 3 residues before it. V and J are TRBV20-1 and TRBJ1-1; weak D call: TRBD1 (5 bases). CDR1 is DFQATT, CDR2 SNEGSKA, per germline (reference sequence). The length of the CDR3 is 15 residues. V gave up 0 bases and J gave up 3 bases, with 14 bases separating them. Incomplete CDR3 DNA: TGCAGTGCTAGAGAAGCGTTTGGGGGGGACACTGAA. Amino acid sequence: CSAREAFGGDTE. The whole CDR3 region reads CSAREAFGGDTEAFF.

This clone was counted many times. The CDR3 end is not reached by the read, which stops 3 residues before it; the germline J gene fills it in. V gene TRBV20-1 combines with J gene TRBJ1-1, with no clear D. CDR1 DFQATT and CDR2 SNEGSKA come from the germline V gene (reference sequence). CDR3 size: 16 residues. V was trimmed by 1 base and J by 0 bases, leaving 15 bases between them. CDR3 residues: CSARGPAGSMNTEAFF. The DNA read from the CDR3 is TGCAGTGCTAGAGGGCCCGCAGGCTCTATGAACACTGAA.

This clone was detected ten times or more. The sequenced fragment ends 3 residues before the CDR3 boundary, so the rest is inferred from the germline J gene. The genes are TRBV18 and TRBJ2-5, with TRBD1 matching over 9 bases. The CDR3 has 16 amino acids. Germline CDR1 KGHSH, CDR2 LQKENI. Losses at the gene ends were 4 bases for V and 0 bases for J; bases not matched to a gene: 6. The CDR3 here is CASSRGTGSDQETQYF. Incomplete CDR3 DNA: TGTGCCAGCTCACGGGGGACAGGGAGCGACCAAGAGACC.

This clone was picked up many times. Coverage ceases 3 residues before the CDR3 finishes, and the germline J gene fills in the end. The rearrangement links TRBV12-3 or TRBV12-4 to TRBJ1-5; D is ambiguous. The ends were cut back, 4 bases at V and 6 bases at J, with 7 bases in the middle. The CDR3 sequence is 12 residues long. CDR3 in amino acids: CASSYGSQPQHF. The CDR3 DNA, read in part, is TGTGCCAGCAGTTACGGTAGTCAGCCC.

This clone was seen many times. Incomplete CDR3 DNA: TGTGCCAGTAGTATAAGAAGGGACAGTGGAGCCTACGAG. Translating it yields CASSIRRDSGAYE. The full CDR3 sequence reads CASSIRRDSGAYEQYF. The chain carries TRBV19 and TRBJ2-7; the match to TRBD1 covers 7 bases. Read data end 3 residues before the CDR3 end; the end is taken from the germline J gene. V lost 2 bases and J lost 2; bases outside the gene matches: 9. This CDR3 has 16 amino acids. Germline V gives CDR1 LNHDA, CDR2 SQIVND (reference sequence).

This clone was seen repeatedly, ten times or more. Read sequence stops 3 residues before the CDR3 end, and the germline J gene provides the missing end. This chain links TRBV7-6 with TRBJ1-6, with TRBD1 as a possible D gene (5 bases). V was cut by 2 bases and J by 9 bases, with 17 bases left in between. This CDR3 comprises 16 residues. Germline CDR1 reads SGHVS; CDR2 reads FNYEAQ. The part of the CDR3 DNA that was read is TGTGCCAGCAGCTTAATCGAACCAAGGGGCGGTTCACCC. Residues: CASSLIEPRGGSP. The CDR3, in full, reads CASSLIEPRGGSPLHF.

This clone was seen repeatedly, ten times or more. The read finishes 3 residues shy of the CDR3 end, and the germline J gene is used to complete it. The chain is built from TRBV12-3 or TRBV12-4 and TRBJ1-1; D is unresolved. Trimming cost V 8 bases and J 0 bases, with 13 bases left between them. The CDR3 extends over 14 amino acids. The part of the CDR3 DNA that was read is TGTGCCAGCCGTTGGGCGGGGTTGAACACTGAA. Its translation is CASRWAGLNTE. The CDR3 in its entirety is CASRWAGLNTEAFF.

This clone was picked up many times. The CDR3 end is not reached by the read, which stops 3 residues before it; the germline J gene fills it in. The chain uses TRBV18 and TRBJ1-6; no firm D call. The CDR3 has 15 residues. CDR1 KGHSH and CDR2 LQKENI come from the germline V gene. V was shortened by 2 bases and J by 9 bases, with 14 bases between the two germline ends. The CDR3 is CASSPEIGRGSPLHF. Incomplete CDR3 DNA: TGTGCCAGCTCACCAGAGATAGGGCGGGGTTCACCC.

Ten or more counts support this clone. The read comes to an end 3 residues before the CDR3 does, leaving the germline J gene to fill in the end. This chain joins TRBV12-3 or TRBV12-4 and TRBJ2-1, with 7 nucleotides matching TRBD1. The V and J ends lost 5 bases and 9 bases, in that order; junction bases with no gene match: 10. The CDR3 has 14 residues. Partial CDR3 DNA: TGTGCCAGCAGTCTAGGGCCTAGACAGGGTGAG. Residues: CASSLGPRQGE. The full CDR3 is CASSLGPRQGEQFF.

This clone came up many times. Read coverage stops 3 residues before the CDR3 terminus; the germline J gene supplies the remainder. The chain links TRBV7-2 to TRBJ2-7; 8 nucleotides agree with TRBD2. The length of the CDR3 is 15 residues. The V segment lost 5 bases and the J segment 3 bases; nucleotides outside the gene matches: 9. The germline CDR1 and CDR2 sequences are SGHTA and FQGNSA. The CDR3 spells CASSPREGTSYEQYF. The DNA read from the CDR3 is TGTGCCAGCAGCCCCCGGGAGGGTACTAGCTACGAG.

This clone was picked up many times. The read stops 3 residues short of the end of the CDR3; the missing end is completed from the germline J gene. The rearrangement joins TRBV20-1 to TRBJ2-3; D gene uncertain. The CDR3 loop spans 13 amino acids. Trimming took 0 bases from V and 3 from J, leaving 7 bases between them. Germline-derived CDR1 and CDR2 are DFQATT and SNEGSKA (reference sequence). Here the CDR3 reads CSARDPITDTQYF. Partial CDR3 DNA: TGCAGTGCTAGAGACCCAATTACAGATACG.

This clone was seen repeatedly, ten times or more. The missing CDR3 end, 3 residues past where the read stops, is filled in from the germline J gene. The chain couples TRBV4-2 to TRBJ1-2; 9 bases map to TRBD1. Trimming cost V 4 bases and J 3 bases; bases outside gene matches: 12. The germline CDR1 and CDR2 sequences are LGHNA and YNFKEQ. The CDR3 length is 17 residues. CDR3 bases read: TGTGCCAGCAGCCCGAGGGGACAGGGAGTTGAGGACTATGGC. Translated: CASSPRGQGVEDYG. The CDR3 in full is CASSPRGQGVEDYGYTF.

This clone was observed at least ten times. The read stops 3 residues short of the end of the CDR3; the missing end is completed from the germline J gene. This rearrangement joins TRBV18 to TRBJ2-7; D might be TRBD1 (6 bases). CDR3 length: 20 residues. Between the trimmed V and J ends, which lost 1 base and 4 bases, there was a span of 29 bases. From germline, CDR1 is KGHSH and CDR2 LQKENI. CDR3 protein: CASSPQQDGQRGRVLYEQYF. Incomplete CDR3 DNA: TGTGCCAGCTCACCACAGCAGGACGGACAGCGCGGCCGGGTTTTGTACGAG.